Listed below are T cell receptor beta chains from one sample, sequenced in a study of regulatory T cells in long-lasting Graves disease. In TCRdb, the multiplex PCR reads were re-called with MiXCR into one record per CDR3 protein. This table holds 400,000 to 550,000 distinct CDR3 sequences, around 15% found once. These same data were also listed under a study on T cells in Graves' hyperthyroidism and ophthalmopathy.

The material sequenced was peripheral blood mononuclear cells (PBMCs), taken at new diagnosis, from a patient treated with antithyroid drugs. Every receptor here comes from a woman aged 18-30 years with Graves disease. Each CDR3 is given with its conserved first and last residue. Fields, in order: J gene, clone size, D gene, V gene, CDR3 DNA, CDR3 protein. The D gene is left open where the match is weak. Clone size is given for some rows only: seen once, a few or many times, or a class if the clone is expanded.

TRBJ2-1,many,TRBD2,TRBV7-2,TGTGCCAGCAGCTTTTACCCGGGACTAGCGGCACTATACAATGAGCAGTTCTTC,CASSFYPGLAALYNEQFF
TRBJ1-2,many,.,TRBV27,TGTGCCAGCAGGAACGAAGATGGCTACACCTTC,CASRNEDGYTF
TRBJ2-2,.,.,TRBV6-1,TGTGCCAGCAGCCGCCTCGGAGGGATCGGGGAGCTGTTTTTT,CASSRLGGIGELFF
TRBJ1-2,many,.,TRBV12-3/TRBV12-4,TGTGCCAGCAGTGCAAGATGGGGCTACACCTTC,CASSARWGYTF
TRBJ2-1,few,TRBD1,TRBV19,TGTGCCAGTAGTGGACGGGACAGCTTGGATGAGCAGTTCTTC,CASSGRDSLDEQFF
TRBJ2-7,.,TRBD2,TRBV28,TGTGCCAGCAGTAATAGCGGGCGGTACGAGCAGTACTTC,CASSNSGRYEQYF
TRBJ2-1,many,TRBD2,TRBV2,TGTGCCAGCAGGACTAGCGCTTACAATGAGCAGTTCTTC,CASRTSAYNEQFF
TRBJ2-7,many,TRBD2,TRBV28,TGTGCCAGCAGTCCTCGCGGGGGACTAGCGGGAGTCGAGCAGTACTTC,CASSPRGGLAGVEQYF
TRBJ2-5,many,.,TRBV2,TGTGCCAGCACCCTAAGTCCAGCGGATTGGGGGACCCAGTACTTC,CASTLSPADWGTQYF
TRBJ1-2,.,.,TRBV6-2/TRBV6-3,TGTGCCAGCCGAGGACAGACTCCTTTCTACACCTTC,CASRGQTPFYTF
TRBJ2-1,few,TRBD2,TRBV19,TGTGCCAGTAGTGAAGGCGGGAGGAGCTACAATGAGCAGTTCTTC,CASSEGGRSYNEQFF
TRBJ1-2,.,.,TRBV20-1,TGCAGTGCTGGTCCGGACAATAACTATGGCTACACCTTC,CSAGPDNNYGYTF
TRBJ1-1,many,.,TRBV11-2,TGTGCCAGCAGCTTAGTCCCCCGGAACACTGAAGCTTTCTTT,CASSLVPRNTEAFF
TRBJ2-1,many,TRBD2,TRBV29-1,TGCAGCGGCACCTTGCGGCTAGCGGGAGTCGGGGCCCCCCATGAGCAGTTCTTC,CSGTLRLAGVGAPHEQFF
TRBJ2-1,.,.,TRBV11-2,TGTGCCAGCAGCGTAGACGGTGGCGAGCAGTTCTTC,CASSVDGGEQFF
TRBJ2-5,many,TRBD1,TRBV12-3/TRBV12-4,TGTGCCAGCAGACCACAGGGGGCTGGAGTGCAAGAGACCCAGTACTTC,CASRPQGAGVQETQYF
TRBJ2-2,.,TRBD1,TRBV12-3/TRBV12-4,TGTGCCACCAGTGACAGGGACATGGCGAACACCGGGGAGCTGTTTTTT,CATSDRDMANTGELFF
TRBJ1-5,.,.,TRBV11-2,TGTGCCAGCAGCTTGCGGGCGCGGGAGCCCCAGCATTTT,CASSLRAREPQHF
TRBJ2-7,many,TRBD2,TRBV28,TGTGCCAGCAGTTTAGGTCCCCGGGGGGAAACCTACGAGCAGTACTTC,CASSLGPRGETYEQYF
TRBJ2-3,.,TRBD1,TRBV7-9,TGTGCCAGCGAAAGGACAGGGGACATAAATTCCACAGATACGCAGTATTTT,CASERTGDINSTDTQYF
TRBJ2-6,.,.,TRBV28,TGTGCCAGCACGACAGGTTCTGCCCTTACCGGGGCCAACGTCCTGACTTTC,CASTTGSALTGANVLTF
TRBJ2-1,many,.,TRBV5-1,TGCGCCAGCAGCTTGGATGGGACAGAGCAGTTCTTC,CASSLDGTEQFF
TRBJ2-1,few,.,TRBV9,TGTGCCAGCAGCGTAGAAGGGCCTAGTCTTAACAATGAGCAGTTCTTC,CASSVEGPSLNNEQFF
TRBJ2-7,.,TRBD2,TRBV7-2,TGTGCCAGCAGCTACCGCGGGGGGACTAGCGTCTCCTACGAGCAGTACTTC,CASSYRGGTSVSYEQYF
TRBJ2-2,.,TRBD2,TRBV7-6,TGTGCCAGCAGCTTAGATCAAGCGGGAGGGCCGGGGGAGCTGTTTTTT,CASSLDQAGGPGELFF
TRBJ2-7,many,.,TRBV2,TGTGCCAGCTGGGACATAACGAAAGAGCAGTACTTC,CASWDITKEQYF
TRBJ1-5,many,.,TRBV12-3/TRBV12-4,TGTGCCAGCAGTTTGGGAATGAAAGGTCAGCCCCAGCATTTT,CASSLGMKGQPQHF
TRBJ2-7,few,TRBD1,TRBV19,TGTGCCAGTAGTATATCGGGACAGGGATTCTACGAGCAGTACTTC,CASSISGQGFYEQYF
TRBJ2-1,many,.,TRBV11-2,TGTGCCAGCAGCTTAGCATCGGGGAAAAGCTACAATGAGCAGTTCTTC,CASSLASGKSYNEQFF
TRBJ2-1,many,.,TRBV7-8,TGTGCCAGCAGCCGCTCTGAGATGCAGGAGCAGTTCTTC,CASSRSEMQEQFF
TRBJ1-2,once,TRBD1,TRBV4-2,TGTGCCAGCAGCCGTACTGGACAGGGGGATGGCTACACCTTC,CASSRTGQGDGYTF
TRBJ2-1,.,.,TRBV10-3,TGTGCCATCAGTGAGCCGACCAAAGGAGGCACTGGGGCCGGGAGCTCCTACAATGAGCAGTTCTTC,CAISEPTKGGTGAGSSYNEQFF
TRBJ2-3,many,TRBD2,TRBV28,TGTGCCACCCAGACTAGCGGGAGCGCAGATACGCAGTATTTT,CATQTSGSADTQYF
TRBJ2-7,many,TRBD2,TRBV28,TGTGCCAGCCACCCTAGCGGGCGTCTCTCCTACGAGCAGTACTTC,CASHPSGRLSYEQYF
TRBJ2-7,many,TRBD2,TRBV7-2,TGTGCCAGCAGCCCGGGCGGGGGGCTCAACGAGCAGTACTTC,CASSPGGGLNEQYF
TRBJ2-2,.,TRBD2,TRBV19,TGTGCCAGTTGGTGGGCGGGAGGAGTCACCGGGGAGCTGTTTTTT,CASWWAGGVTGELFF
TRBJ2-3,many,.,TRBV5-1,TGTGCCAGCAGCTTGTCTTCCGGCACAGATACGCAGTATTTT,CASSLSSGTDTQYF
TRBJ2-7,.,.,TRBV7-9,TGTGCCAGCAGCGTCGAAGGTCAGAGTGAGCAGTACTTC,CASSVEGQSEQYF
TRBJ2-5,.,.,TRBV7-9,TGTGCCAGCAGCTCGAACAAGGAAGAGGAGACCCAGTACTTC,CASSSNKEEETQYF
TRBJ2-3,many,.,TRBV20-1,TGCAGTGCTGGACTGATCACAGATACGCAGTATTTT,CSAGLITDTQYF
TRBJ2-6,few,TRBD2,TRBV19,TGTGCCAGTAGCCTCCTTCTAGCGGGACGCTCTGGGGCCAACGTCCTGACTTTC,CASSLLLAGRSGANVLTF